Listed below are T cell receptor beta chains from one sample, sequenced in a study of cytomegalovirus exposure and HLA in healthy donors. Produced via immunoSEQ multiplex PCR; TCRdb's table is partial and in-frame only. The sample yields roughly 190,000 clones, approximately 85% seen once. Input material: PBMCs. These receptors all stem from a woman under 30 in good health and CMV-seronegative. The conserved cysteine and the conserved F or W are not part of the CDR3 here. D genes are given only for firm matches.

- TRBV6-4 ASSSEKGGPRKF
- TRBV7-2 ASSLVVQAGNTIY
- TRBV27 ASSLTGSGNIQY
TRBD1 TRBV7-9 ASSSAGQGVPYEQY
- TRBV5-4 ASSTGTGDPRAEQY
- TRBV6-6 ASALHGRGTEAF
- TRBV27 ASSPAGGAGEKLF
- TRBV10-3 AISEIAAETQY
TRBD1 TRBV19 ASSASTGHEQF
- TRBV7-8 ASSLAPPYEQY
- TRBV4-1 ASSQEVQGNEQF
- TRBV2 ASSLQFINEQF